The 21 T cell receptor beta chains in this list originate from one sample, sequenced in a study of blood T cells in healthy people across ages. Alongside a J-beta primer mix, a sample-barcoded 5' primer served in a second PCR lasting about 6 to 12 cycles. TCRdb re-analysed the 5' RACE reads in MiXCR, keeping a single row per CDR3 protein. The table includes 380,000 or so distinct CDR3 sequences, about half detected once. The sequencing input was blood. Receptors were obtained from a man aged 55 to 70 in good health.

This clonotype has only a few counts. This rearrangement joins TRBV29-1 to TRBJ2-1; D uncertain. From germline, CDR1 is SQVTM and CDR2 ANQGSEA. V shed 1 base and J shed 4 bases, with 5 bases lying between them. This CDR3 region has 12 residues. This CDR3 is CSVEGQYNEQFF. The CDR3 DNA is TGCAGCGTTGAAGGGCAGTACAATGAGCAGTTCTTC.

The rearrangement links TRBV27 to TRBJ1-2; D not resolved. The length of the CDR3 is 14 residues. CDR1 is MNHEY, CDR2 SMNVEV, per germline (reference sequence). Trimming cost V 0 bases and J 8 bases, with 13 bases left between them. The CDR3 DNA sequence: TGTGCCAGCAGTTTATCTAAGGCCGTTGGGGGCTACACCTTC. This translates into CASSLSKAVGGYTF.

V gene TRBV6-5 combines with J gene TRBJ1-2; maybe TRBD1 (6 bases). The CDR3 consists of 15 residues. V gave up 6 bases and J gave up 3 bases, with 17 bases separating them. The germline gives CDR1 MNHEY, CDR2 SVGAGI. The CDR3 here is CASRLPGGADYGYTF. The CDR3 nucleotides read TGTGCCAGCAGGCTACCGGGGGGCGCGGACTATGGCTACACCTTC.

This chain joins TRBV3-1 and TRBJ2-3, with D perhaps matching TRBD2 (6 bases). CDR1 is LGHDT and CDR2 is YNNKEL in the germline V gene (reference sequence). CDR3 size: 15 residues. V was trimmed by 2 bases and J by 1 base, leaving 10 bases between them. The CDR3 protein is CASSQMGEGTDTQYF. For the CDR3, the DNA is TGTGCCAGCAGCCAAATGGGGGAGGGCACAGATACGCAGTATTTT.

V and J are TRBV4-2 and TRBJ2-4; no firm D call. The DNA end is a closer match to TRBJ2-7, so the J assignment may be wrong. Per the germline V gene, CDR1 is LGHNA and CDR2 is YNFKEQ. The CDR3 has 16 amino acids. The CDR3 sequence: CASSQLSVRYGYEQYF. The CDR3 bases are TGTGCCAGCAGCCAACTAAGCGTAAGGTACGGCTACGAGCAGTACTTC.

This clonotype has just a few counts. J is TRBJ1-2 and V is TRBV28, with 10 bases that match TRBD1. Looked up from germline, CDR1 is MDHEN and CDR2 is SYDVKM. The CDR3 length is 15 residues. V lost 5 bases, J lost 4 bases, and 7 bases stayed unmatched. The CDR3: CASSPTTGGVYGYTF. CDR3 in DNA: TGTGCCAGCAGTCCCACGACAGGGGGCGTCTATGGCTACACCTTC.

The CDR3, as DNA: TGCAGCGTTGACATTTCCGGGACAGATACGCAGTATTTT. As protein: CSVDISGTDTQYF. The chain carries TRBV29-1 and TRBJ2-3; D remains unclear. The CDR3 is made up of 13 amino acids. Germline CDR1 reads SQVTM; CDR2 reads ANQGSEA. Trimming pared 3 bases from V and 3 bases from J, leaving 10 bases between.

The rearrangement uses TRBV11-2 and TRBJ2-1; 9 bases fit TRBD2. CDR3 length: 15 residues. After removal of 7 bases from V and 2 bases from J, the junction contained 6 bases not matched to a gene. Germline assignment: CDR1 SGHAT and CDR2 FQNNGV. CDR3 loop: CASTTSGPAYNEQFF. The CDR3 region has the DNA TGTGCCAGCACCACTAGCGGGCCGGCCTACAATGAGCAGTTCTTC.

V usage is TRBV9 and J usage is TRBJ2-1, with TRBD1 matching over 8 bases. This CDR3 region has 16 residues. The J segment lost 1 base and the V segment lost 5 bases, leaving 8 bases of the junction unmatched. The germline CDR1 and CDR2 sequences are SGDLS and YYNGEE. The CDR3 sequence is CASSRQGWRSYNEQFF. Written as DNA, the CDR3 is TGTGCCAGCAGTCGACAGGGGTGGAGATCCTACAATGAGCAGTTCTTC.

This clonotype was observed a handful of times. This chain joins TRBV5-1 and TRBJ2-3; tentatively, D is TRBD2 (7 bases). The CDR3 sequence is 15 residues long. V was trimmed by 3 bases and J by 5 bases, leaving 16 bases between them. The germline V gene encodes CDR1 SGHRS and CDR2 YFSETQ. In DNA, the CDR3 is TGCGCCAGCAGCTCAGCGCGGGGGCAAGGAGATACGCAGTATTTT. Residues: CASSSARGQGDTQYF.

This clonotype appeared a few times. The V gene is TRBV11-3, the J gene TRBJ2-1, with a tentative D call TRBD2 (5 bases). Germline V CDR1 and CDR2: SGHNT, YENEEA. This CDR3 region has 13 residues. V dropped 5 bases and J dropped 6 bases, with 11 bases sitting between them. CDR3: CASSRDYPNEQFF. Here the CDR3 DNA reads TGTGCCAGCAGCCGCGACTATCCCAATGAGCAGTTCTTC.

J is TRBJ1-1 and V is TRBV21-1; the table gives TRBD1 as D, unverified against the DNA. TRBV21-1 is annotated as a pseudogene. The CDR3 consists of 16 residues. Written as DNA, the CDR3 is TGTGCCAGCAACCCAGAGACAGTCGGGTCGGACACTGAAGCTTTCTTT. Protein sequence: CASNPETVGSDTEAFF.

The rearrangement uses TRBV29-1 and TRBJ2-3; perhaps TRBD1 as D (6 bases). Germline CDR1 and CDR2: SQVTM and ANQGSEA. CDR3 length equals 14 residues. Trimming pared 1 base from V and 2 bases from J, leaving 10 bases between. CDR3 nucleotide sequence: TGCAGCGTTGAAGCAGCAGGGGCCACAGATACGCAGTATTTT. Amino acid sequence: CSVEAAGATDTQYF.

The J gene is TRBJ2-5, the V gene TRBV7-9, with 13 bases identical to TRBD2. This CDR3 has 14 amino acids. V lost 5 bases and J lost 9; bases outside the gene matches: 6. Germline V CDR1 and CDR2: SEHNR, FQNEAQ (reference sequence). CDR3 DNA: TGTGCCAGCAGCCCGGGACTAGCGGGATGGGCCCAGTACTTC. This codes for CASSPGLAGWAQYF.

This clonotype appeared a few times. The CDR3 here is CASNQLARGTDTQYF. The CDR3 coding sequence is TGTGCCAGCAACCAACTAGCGAGAGGCACAGATACGCAGTATTTT. The genes are TRBV12-3 or TRBV12-4 and TRBJ2-3, with 7 bases matching TRBD2. CDR3 size: 15 residues. Trimming at V came to 7 bases and at J to 1 base, leaving 8 bases not matched to a gene.

The rearrangement uses TRBV6-5 and TRBJ2-5; weak D call: TRBD2 (7 bases). The CDR3 covers 15 residues. In germline, CDR1 is MNHEY, CDR2 SVGAGI. Trimming took off 2 bases at V and 1 base at J, with 11 bases between the two ends. CDR3 DNA sequence: TGTGCCAGCAGTTACGGGGGGGCGATCCAAGAGACCCAGTACTTC. Its translation is CASSYGGAIQETQYF.

The rearrangement links TRBV10-3 to TRBJ2-7; D remains unclear. Trimming took off 5 bases at V and 2 bases at J, with 10 bases between the two ends. The CDR3 consists of 13 residues. Germline CDR1 is ENHRY and CDR2 is SYGVKD. This CDR3 is CAISKGTAYEQYF. Here the CDR3 DNA reads TGTGCCATCAGTAAGGGTACGGCCTACGAGCAGTACTTC.

This clonotype was observed at least ten times. The gene calls are TRBV30 and TRBJ2-7; D could derive from TRBD1 or TRBD2 (5 bases each). This CDR3 has 14 residues. CDR1 is GTSNPN, CDR2 SVGIG, per germline (reference sequence). The V gene lost 3 bases and the J gene lost 7 bases, with 19 bases spanning the gap. The CDR3 here is CAWRRGDLMGEQYF. DNA for the CDR3: TGTGCCTGGAGGAGAGGGGACCTGATGGGGGAGCAGTACTTC.

The V gene is TRBV5-1, the J gene TRBJ2-1; D ambiguous. CDR3 length: 15 residues. Trimming removed 3 bases from V and 0 bases from J, with 10 bases in between. In germline, CDR1 is SGHRS, CDR2 YFSETQ. Here the CDR3 DNA reads TGCGCCAGCAGCTCAGGCTTCGGCTCCTACAATGAGCAGTTCTTC. Amino acids: CASSSGFGSYNEQFF.

The chain is built from TRBV6-2 or TRBV6-3 and TRBJ1-2, with TRBD1 as a possible D gene (5 bases). Deletions cut 4 bases from V and 4 bases from J, with 16 bases between. This CDR3 spans 15 amino acids. Germline V CDR1 and CDR2: MNHEY, SVGEGT. CDR3 in DNA: TGTGCCAGCAGTTTCGACTCGTCTGGGGCCTATGGCTACACCTTC. Translation: CASSFDSSGAYGYTF.

This CDR3 reads CASRPTGVVDTQYF. The CDR3 nucleotides read TGTGCCAGCAGGCCGACAGGGGTGGTAGATACGCAGTATTTT. The J gene is TRBJ2-3, the V gene TRBV2; 8 nucleotides line up with TRBD1. V lost 6 bases and J lost 5; bases outside the gene matches: 7. CDR1 and CDR2 from the germline V gene are SNHLY and FYNNEI. This CDR3 region has 14 residues.